A single TCR beta chain is shown here with its context. The antigen this receptor binds is unknown. No quality values exist for individual bases; no much larger clone is one base distant. The sample is drawn from a study of T-cell memory formation after mild COVID-19 (dated by TCRdb to 2020 to 2023). For the wider study: TCR sequence clusters from the two donors were found to be largely donor specific. In a couple of donors, T-cell clones that expanded and contracted after mild COVID-19 were followed by sequencing TCRalpha and TCRbeta repertoires longitudinally. The cohort comprised two young, previously healthy adult volunteers, one female and one male. What the authors observed across the whole study: The study included only a couple of mild cases, and larger cohorts that include severe cases with pre-infection samples were judged to be necessary. SARS-CoV-2 specificity was not confirmed for the second-wave clones peaking on day 37. Contracting CD4+ clones appeared mostly in the CM and EM memory subsets, whereas CD8+ clones were enriched in EMRA. Balanced CD4/CD8 phenotypes were observed for clones contracting from day 15 to 85, whereas a bias towards CD4+ was observed for a second wave of clones expanding from day 15 to 37. The detection of some responding clones in pre-infection memory suggests that pre-existing cross-reactive memory T cells joined the SARS-CoV-2 response.

Ficoll-Paque density gradient centrifugation was the method used to isolate PBMCs. V was cut back by 5 bases and J by 7 bases, leaving a gap of 8 bases between them. The CDR3, from cysteine to phenylalanine, totals 10 residues. The CDR3 DNA has 30 bases and is translated from base 1. CDR1 is given as SQVTM and CDR2 as ANQGSEA, both from the germline V gene. The sample was run on an Illumina NovaSeq 6000. TCRalpha and TCRbeta cDNA libraries were built by 5'RACE with constant-segment primers, adding sample barcodes and unique molecular identifiers. Trizol reagent was used to extract RNA from every sample. Libraries were amplified in two PCR steps, with a second sample barcode and Illumina TruSeq adapters added in the second step. Libraries were sequenced on an Illumina NovaSeq with 2 x 150 bp paired-end reads. On the authors' methods: Demultiplexing of reads and collapsing into UMI-guided consensus sequences were performed with migec v1.2.7. Using mixcr v2.1.11, UMI consensuses were aligned to TRA and TRB V and J templates and then assembled into clonotypes. A clonotype was counted as expanded or contracted only when both edgeR and NoisET called the clonotype significant, with the noise models trained on biological replicates. edgeR calls used a false discovery rate-adjusted p below 0.01 and a log2 fold-change threshold of 1. PCA with hierarchical clustering of max-normalized trajectories of the 1000 most abundant clonotypes was used as exploratory dynamics analysis. Each responding clone was given a CD4 or CD8 phenotype based on the CD4+ and CD8+ repertoires, which had been sequenced separately. In-frame beta chains were kept once TCRdb had trimmed the public reads at Q25 with fastp and called clones with MiXCR. Identical CDR3 protein sequences are pooled into one entry, listed with their most common genes and DNA. The V and J calls and clone size are TCRdb's, not the authors'. The sample profile shows about 150,000 distinct CDR3 sequences; around 13% of them were found once. The ten largest make up approximately 3.5% of the sample.

The V and J segments used are TRBV29-1 and TRBJ2-5; 5 matching bases give a weak D call of TRBD1. The sequencing input was PBMCs or a T cell subset sorted from them (not recorded which). The source is a man in his late teens or twenties who had mild COVID-19 (a few samples of this study predate the infection). The sample titles of this study are shuffled in the database, so cell type and time point are left out; the donor was told from shared clones. The CDR3 loop reads CSVPQGTQYF. The nucleotide sequence reads as follows: TGCAGCGTTCCCCAGGGGACCCAGTACTTC. With all but the CDR3 taken from the reference TRBV29-1 and TRBJ2-5 genes, the full variable domain is: SAVISQKPSRDICQRGTSLTIQCQVDSQVTMMFWYRQQPGQSLTLIATANQGSEATYESGFVIDKFPISRPNLTFSTLTVSNMSPEDSSIYLCSVPQGTQYFGPGTRLLVL.